The entry below gives a single TCR beta chain sequence along with its context. UMI-labeled 5' RACE yielded the TRB cDNA libraries. For each CDR3 protein, TCRdb gives one entry from its re-call of the 5' RACE reads, without DNA. The data include about 81,000 distinct CDR3 sequences; the top ten clones carry 1.6%. This sample is part of a study of CXCR3-negative and CXCR3-positive naive CD8 T cells. Material: naive CXCR3- CD8+ T cells from blood. Subset denoted: CD45RO-CCR7+CD27+CD95- naive CD8+ T cells lacking CXCR3 (TNR3-). This TCR was sampled from a human donor in good health. Some clones in this sample may be carry-over from other donors' samples.

The CDR3 spells CSDLPGTSGGETQYF. The rearrangement uses TRBV29-1 and TRBJ2-5; with no DNA, the TCRdb D assignment of TRBD2 cannot be verified. This CDR3 is 15 amino acids long. CDR1 is SQVTM, CDR2 ANQGSEA, per germline.